These T cell receptor beta chains were read from a single sample in a study of cytomegalovirus exposure and HLA in healthy donors. Data came from immunoSEQ multiplex PCR; TCRdb stores just in-frame clones and leaves some out. The table shows 95,000 to 100,000 clones, with approximately 79% occurring only once. The sequenced sample consisted of PBMCs. These TCRs come from a male donor in good health and CMV-seronegative. CDR3s include the opening cysteine and the closing phenylalanine or tryptophan. A D gene is named only where the DNA matches it firmly. Part of the rows lack a size; the others show once, few, many or a class for expanded clones.

J gene: TRBJ2-7; V gene: TRBV29-1; clone size: -; D gene: -; CDR3 DNA: TGCAGCGTGGCAGGGGATTCCTACGAGCAGTACTTC; CDR3 protein: CSVAGDSYEQYF
J gene: TRBJ2-1; V gene: TRBV27; clone size: -; D gene: -; CDR3 DNA: TGTGCCAGCAGTTTATCGAAGGGGAATGAGCAGTTCTTC; CDR3 protein: CASSLSKGNEQFF
J gene: TRBJ1-4; V gene: TRBV19; clone size: -; D gene: TRBD1; CDR3 DNA: TGTGCCAGTAGCCGACAGGGGGCGAGAGATGAAAAACTGTTTTTT; CDR3 protein: CASSRQGARDEKLFF
J gene: TRBJ1-2; V gene: TRBV28; clone size: -; D gene: TRBD1; CDR3 DNA: TGTGCCAGCAGTTCCACAGGGGGCTATGGCTACACCTTC; CDR3 protein: CASSSTGGYGYTF
J gene: TRBJ2-1; V gene: TRBV28; clone size: -; D gene: TRBD2; CDR3 DNA: TGTGCCAGCAGTTCGACTAGCGGGAGTCCCAATGAGCAGTTCTTC; CDR3 protein: CASSSTSGSPNEQFF
J gene: TRBJ1-5; V gene: TRBV7-2; clone size: -; D gene: -; CDR3 DNA: TGTGCCAGCAGCTTAGTAGCCGGACAGTATCTGGAGCCCCAGCATTTT; CDR3 protein: CASSLVAGQYLEPQHF
J gene: TRBJ2-3; V gene: TRBV9; clone size: -; D gene: -; CDR3 DNA: TGTGCCAGCAGCGTAGTGGACAAACTGGGTACGCAGTATTTT; CDR3 protein: CASSVVDKLGTQYF
J gene: TRBJ2-7; V gene: TRBV7-9; clone size: -; D gene: -; CDR3 DNA: TGTGCCAGCAGCTTATTCCCCCGGGACTCAATCTCCTACGAGCAGTACTTC; CDR3 protein: CASSLFPRDSISYEQYF
J gene: TRBJ1-5; V gene: TRBV7-2; clone size: once; D gene: -; CDR3 DNA: TGTGCCAGCAGCTTAGCAGGGGGAGCAGATCAGCCCCAGCATTTT; CDR3 protein: CASSLAGGADQPQHF
J gene: TRBJ2-3; V gene: TRBV5-1; clone size: -; D gene: -; CDR3 DNA: TGCGCCAGCAGCGTGACAGGCCTTGGAGATACGCAGTATTTT; CDR3 protein: CASSVTGLGDTQYF
J gene: TRBJ1-1; V gene: TRBV19; clone size: -; D gene: -; CDR3 DNA: TGTGCCAGTAGTATAGGGACGAGGGCTGAAGCTTTCTTT; CDR3 protein: CASSIGTRAEAFF
J gene: TRBJ1-5; V gene: TRBV19; clone size: once; D gene: -; CDR3 DNA: TGTGCCAGTAAACCCACGAAGGGGAGCAATCAGCCCCAGCATTTT; CDR3 protein: CASKPTKGSNQPQHF
J gene: TRBJ1-4; V gene: TRBV28; clone size: -; D gene: -; CDR3 DNA: TGTGCCAGCAGCCCTGGAGGGGCAACTAATGAAAAACTGTTTTTT; CDR3 protein: CASSPGGATNEKLFF
J gene: TRBJ2-7; V gene: TRBV29-1; clone size: -; D gene: TRBD1; CDR3 DNA: TGCAGCGTCCGAGGGGGACAGGACTACGAGCAGTACTTC; CDR3 protein: CSVRGGQDYEQYF
J gene: TRBJ2-7; V gene: TRBV7-2; clone size: -; D gene: TRBD2; CDR3 DNA: TGTGCCAGCAGCTTAGGACTAGCCCCCTACGAGCAGTACTTC; CDR3 protein: CASSLGLAPYEQYF
J gene: TRBJ2-7; V gene: TRBV7-2; clone size: few; D gene: TRBD1; CDR3 DNA: TGTGCCAGCAGCCTCGACAGGGGCGCTCGGGAGCAGTACTTC; CDR3 protein: CASSLDRGAREQYF
J gene: TRBJ2-7; V gene: TRBV5-6; clone size: -; D gene: TRBD2; CDR3 DNA: TGTGCCAGCAGCTTGGAGGTCAGGGAGGGCGAGCAGTACTTC; CDR3 protein: CASSLEVREGEQYF
J gene: TRBJ2-1; V gene: TRBV2; clone size: -; D gene: -; CDR3 DNA: TGTGCCTTCCCGAGGCCGGAAACCCCCTACAATGAGCAGTTCTTC; CDR3 protein: CAFPRPETPYNEQFF
J gene: TRBJ2-7; V gene: TRBV28; clone size: -; D gene: -; CDR3 DNA: TGTGCCAGCAGAGACAGAGGAGCTCAGTTCGAGCAGTACTTC; CDR3 protein: CASRDRGAQFEQYF
J gene: TRBJ1-4; V gene: TRBV28; clone size: -; D gene: TRBD1; CDR3 DNA: TGTGCCAGCAGTTTCCCTGGACAGGGTTCTGAAAAACTGTTTTTT; CDR3 protein: CASSFPGQGSEKLFF
J gene: TRBJ1-1; V gene: TRBV7-6; clone size: few; D gene: -; CDR3 DNA: TGTGCCAGCAGTCTAAACACAGACACTGAAGCTTTCTTT; CDR3 protein: CASSLNTDTEAFF
J gene: TRBJ2-5; V gene: TRBV6-1; clone size: -; D gene: -; CDR3 DNA: TGTGCCAGCAGTGACCTACGACAGATAATACAAGAGACCCAGTACTTC; CDR3 protein: CASSDLRQIIQETQYF
J gene: TRBJ2-7; V gene: TRBV7-8; clone size: -; D gene: -; CDR3 DNA: TGTGCCAGCAGCTTAGGACACAGCTCCTACGAGCAGTACTTC; CDR3 protein: CASSLGHSSYEQYF
J gene: TRBJ2-5; V gene: TRBV13; clone size: -; D gene: -; CDR3 DNA: TGTGCCAGCAGCTTAGGTCGAGAGACCCAGTACTTC; CDR3 protein: CASSLGRETQYF
J gene: TRBJ1-4; V gene: TRBV2; clone size: -; D gene: TRBD1; CDR3 DNA: TGTGCCAGCAGGAGGGACAGAGATGAAAAACTGTTTTTT; CDR3 protein: CASRRDRDEKLFF
J gene: TRBJ2-5; V gene: TRBV18; clone size: few; D gene: -; CDR3 DNA: TGTGCCAGCTCACCAAGCTGGAGAAACCAAGAGACCCAGTACTTC; CDR3 protein: CASSPSWRNQETQYF
J gene: TRBJ2-1; V gene: TRBV27; clone size: -; D gene: TRBD2; CDR3 DNA: TGTGCCAGCAGTTCAGCTGGCGGGAGGGCCGTCTCCTTGTTCTTC; CDR3 protein: CASSSAGGRAVSLFF
J gene: TRBJ2-2; V gene: TRBV28; clone size: -; D gene: -; CDR3 DNA: TGTGCCAGCAGTTCCCGAAAGGGGATCGGGGAGCTGTTTTTT; CDR3 protein: CASSSRKGIGELFF
J gene: TRBJ2-3; V gene: TRBV5-4; clone size: -; D gene: TRBD2; CDR3 DNA: TGTGCCAGCAGCGACGGGACTAGCACTCCAGATACGCAGTATTTT; CDR3 protein: CASSDGTSTPDTQYF
J gene: TRBJ2-7; V gene: TRBV7-9; clone size: once; D gene: -; CDR3 DNA: TGTGCCAGCACCATGGGGTCCTACGGGACTCGTTACGAGCAGTACTTC; CDR3 protein: CASTMGSYGTRYEQYF
J gene: TRBJ1-4; V gene: TRBV27; clone size: few; D gene: TRBD1; CDR3 DNA: TGTGCCAGCAGTGCACTACAGGGGAGGAGAGAAAAACTGTTTTTT; CDR3 protein: CASSALQGRREKLFF
J gene: TRBJ1-1; V gene: TRBV7-8; clone size: few; D gene: -; CDR3 DNA: TGTGCCAGCACCCTTCTCCCCACTGAAGCTTTCTTT; CDR3 protein: CASTLLPTEAFF
J gene: TRBJ1-1; V gene: TRBV29-1; clone size: -; D gene: TRBD1; CDR3 DNA: TGCAGCGTAGTTCGGGACAGGGGAGCTGAAGCTTTCTTT; CDR3 protein: CSVVRDRGAEAFF
J gene: TRBJ2-2; V gene: TRBV5-1; clone size: -; D gene: TRBD2; CDR3 DNA: TGCGCCAGCAGCCTGACAGGGACTAGCGGGATAGGGACCGGGGAGCTGTTTTTT; CDR3 protein: CASSLTGTSGIGTGELFF
J gene: TRBJ1-2; V gene: TRBV6-5; clone size: -; D gene: TRBD1; CDR3 DNA: TGTGCCAGCTCCTGGATCAGGGGGCTTGACTATGGCTACACCTTC; CDR3 protein: CASSWIRGLDYGYTF
J gene: TRBJ1-5; V gene: TRBV27; clone size: -; D gene: TRBD1; CDR3 DNA: TGTGCCAGCAGTTTGTCCAGGGGGTATTGGCCCCAGCATTTT; CDR3 protein: CASSLSRGYWPQHF
J gene: TRBJ2-7; V gene: TRBV5-1; clone size: once; D gene: -; CDR3 DNA: TGCGCCAGCAGCTTGGGTGGGGGGACCTCCGAGCAGTACTTC; CDR3 protein: CASSLGGGTSEQYF
J gene: TRBJ1-2; V gene: TRBV6-6; clone size: once; D gene: TRBD1; CDR3 DNA: TGTGCCAACCGACCCTCAGGGGGGAGCTTCGGCTACACCTTC; CDR3 protein: CANRPSGGSFGYTF
J gene: TRBJ2-7; V gene: TRBV7-9; clone size: few; D gene: -; CDR3 DNA: TGTGCCAGCAGCTTACCCGGGTTCGCCTACGAGCAGTACTTC; CDR3 protein: CASSLPGFAYEQYF
J gene: TRBJ2-7; V gene: TRBV7-9; clone size: -; D gene: -; CDR3 DNA: TGTGCCAGCAGCTTAGTAAACAGCTACGAGCAGTACTTC; CDR3 protein: CASSLVNSYEQYF
J gene: TRBJ1-5; V gene: TRBV6-1; clone size: -; D gene: -; CDR3 DNA: TGTGCCAGCAGTGATCGAGTGACAGGCAGTTCGCCCCAGCATTTT; CDR3 protein: CASSDRVTGSSPQHF
J gene: TRBJ2-1; V gene: TRBV7-2; clone size: once; D gene: TRBD1; CDR3 DNA: TGTGCCAGCAGCTCAGGGACAGTATGGGAGCAGTTCTTC; CDR3 protein: CASSSGTVWEQFF
J gene: TRBJ2-5; V gene: TRBV9; clone size: -; D gene: -; CDR3 DNA: TGTGCCAGCAGCGTAGCTGCTAGGATTACTGAGACCCAGTACTTC; CDR3 protein: CASSVAARITETQYF
J gene: TRBJ2-7; V gene: TRBV5-6; clone size: once; D gene: TRBD1; CDR3 DNA: TGTGCCAGCAGCGTAATCGACAGGGGGGTGAATCGAGGGGAGCAGTACTTC; CDR3 protein: CASSVIDRGVNRGEQYF
J gene: TRBJ1-4; V gene: TRBV30; clone size: -; D gene: -; CDR3 DNA: TGTGCCTGGAGCGCCATTGGCGGGACGGGCAAACTGTTTTTT; CDR3 protein: CAWSAIGGTGKLFF
J gene: TRBJ2-5; V gene: TRBV30; clone size: -; D gene: -; CDR3 DNA: TGTGCCTGCCCGGGAGGGGGCGGGGAGACCCAGTACTTC; CDR3 protein: CACPGGGGETQYF
J gene: TRBJ2-1; V gene: TRBV30; clone size: -; D gene: TRBD2; CDR3 DNA: TGTGCCTGGAGTTGGCTAGCGGGAGTGAATGAGCAGTTCTTC; CDR3 protein: CAWSWLAGVNEQFF
J gene: TRBJ2-7; V gene: TRBV27; clone size: few; D gene: TRBD2; CDR3 DNA: TGTGCCAGCCGACTAGCGGGAGTGGCCTACGAGCAGTACTTC; CDR3 protein: CASRLAGVAYEQYF
J gene: TRBJ2-3; V gene: TRBV27; clone size: -; D gene: -; CDR3 DNA: TGTGCCAGCAGTTGGGACAACGGGGACACAGATACGCAGTATTTT; CDR3 protein: CASSWDNGDTDTQYF
J gene: TRBJ2-1; V gene: TRBV5-8; clone size: -; D gene: -; CDR3 DNA: TGTGCCAGCAGCCGGGGAGGCGTAACCCGACGAGAGCAGTTCTTC; CDR3 protein: CASSRGGVTRREQFF
J gene: TRBJ1-2; V gene: TRBV28; clone size: -; D gene: -; CDR3 DNA: TGTGCCAGCAGTGTCTACAGGGATGGCTACACCTTC; CDR3 protein: CASSVYRDGYTF
J gene: TRBJ2-7; V gene: TRBV9; clone size: -; D gene: TRBD2; CDR3 DNA: TGTGCCAGCAGCGTGGGTAGCGGGAGGTTTGAGCAGTACTTC; CDR3 protein: CASSVGSGRFEQYF
J gene: TRBJ2-7; V gene: TRBV13; clone size: once; D gene: -; CDR3 DNA: TGTGCCAGCAGCTTAGGCGGGGGAACTCCCTACGAGCAGTACTTC; CDR3 protein: CASSLGGGTPYEQYF
J gene: TRBJ2-7; V gene: TRBV5-1; clone size: -; D gene: TRBD2; CDR3 DNA: TGCGCCAGCAGCTGGGGTCTAGCGGGAGCCTACGAGCAGTACTTC; CDR3 protein: CASSWGLAGAYEQYF
J gene: TRBJ2-2; V gene: TRBV9; clone size: -; D gene: -; CDR3 DNA: TGTGCCAGCAGCGCACTTAACACCGGGGAGCTGTTTTTT; CDR3 protein: CASSALNTGELFF
J gene: TRBJ2-1; V gene: TRBV10-3; clone size: once; D gene: -; CDR3 DNA: TGTGCCATCAGTGCACTAGCCCCCAATGAGCAGTTCTTC; CDR3 protein: CAISALAPNEQFF
J gene: TRBJ2-5; V gene: TRBV5-8; clone size: -; D gene: TRBD1; CDR3 DNA: TGTGCCAGCAGTCCCGGACAGGGTGGACAAGAGACCCAGTACTTC; CDR3 protein: CASSPGQGGQETQYF